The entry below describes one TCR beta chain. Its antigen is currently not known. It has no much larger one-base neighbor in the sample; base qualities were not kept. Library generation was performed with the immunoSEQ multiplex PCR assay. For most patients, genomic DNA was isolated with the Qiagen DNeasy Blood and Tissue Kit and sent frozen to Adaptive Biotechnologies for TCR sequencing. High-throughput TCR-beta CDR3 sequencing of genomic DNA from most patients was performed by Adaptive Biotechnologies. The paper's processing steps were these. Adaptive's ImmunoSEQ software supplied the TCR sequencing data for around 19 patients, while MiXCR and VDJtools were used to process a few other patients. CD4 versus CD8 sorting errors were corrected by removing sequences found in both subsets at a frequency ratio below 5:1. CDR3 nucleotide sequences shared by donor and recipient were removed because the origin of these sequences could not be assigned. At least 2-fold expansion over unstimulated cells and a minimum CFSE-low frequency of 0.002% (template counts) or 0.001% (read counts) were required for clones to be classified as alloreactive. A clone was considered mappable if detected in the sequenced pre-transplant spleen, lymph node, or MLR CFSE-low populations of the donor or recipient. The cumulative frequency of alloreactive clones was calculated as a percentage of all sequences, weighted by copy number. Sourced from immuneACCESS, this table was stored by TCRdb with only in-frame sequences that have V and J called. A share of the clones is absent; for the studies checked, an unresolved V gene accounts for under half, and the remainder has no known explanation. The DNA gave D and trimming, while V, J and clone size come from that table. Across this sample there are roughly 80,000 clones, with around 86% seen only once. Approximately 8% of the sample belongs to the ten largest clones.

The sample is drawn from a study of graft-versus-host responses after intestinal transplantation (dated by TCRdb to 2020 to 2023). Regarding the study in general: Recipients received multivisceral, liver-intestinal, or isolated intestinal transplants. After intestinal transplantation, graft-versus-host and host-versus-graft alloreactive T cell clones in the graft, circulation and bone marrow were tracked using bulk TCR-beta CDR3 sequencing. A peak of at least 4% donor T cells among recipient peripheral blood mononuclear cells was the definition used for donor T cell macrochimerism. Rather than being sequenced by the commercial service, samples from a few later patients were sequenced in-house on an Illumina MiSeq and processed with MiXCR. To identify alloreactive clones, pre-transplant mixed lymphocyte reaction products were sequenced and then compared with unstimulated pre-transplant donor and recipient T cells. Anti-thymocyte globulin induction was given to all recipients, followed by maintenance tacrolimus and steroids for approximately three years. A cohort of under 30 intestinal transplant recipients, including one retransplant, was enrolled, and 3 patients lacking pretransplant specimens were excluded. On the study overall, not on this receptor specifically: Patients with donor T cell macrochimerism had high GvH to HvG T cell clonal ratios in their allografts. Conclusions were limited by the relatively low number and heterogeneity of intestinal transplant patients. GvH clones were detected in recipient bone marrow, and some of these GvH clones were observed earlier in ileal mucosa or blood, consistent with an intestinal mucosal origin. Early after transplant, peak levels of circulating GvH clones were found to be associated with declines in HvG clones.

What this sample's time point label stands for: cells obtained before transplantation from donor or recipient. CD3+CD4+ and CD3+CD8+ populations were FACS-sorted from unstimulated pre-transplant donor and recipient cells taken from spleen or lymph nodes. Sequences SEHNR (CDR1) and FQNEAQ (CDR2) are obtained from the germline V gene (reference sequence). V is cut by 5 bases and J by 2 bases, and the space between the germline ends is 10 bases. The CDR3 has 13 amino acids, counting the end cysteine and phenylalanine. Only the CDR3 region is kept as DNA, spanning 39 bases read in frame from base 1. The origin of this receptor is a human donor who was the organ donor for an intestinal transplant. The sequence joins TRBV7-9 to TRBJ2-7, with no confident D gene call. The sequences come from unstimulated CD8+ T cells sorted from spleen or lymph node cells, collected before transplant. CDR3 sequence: CASSKDGAYEQYF. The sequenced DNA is TGTGCCAGCAGCAAGGACGGCGCCTACGAGCAGTACTTC.